The text below deals with one TCR beta chain. As yet, its antigen is unknown. The data were obtained in a study of neoadjuvant anti-PD-1 for oral cavity cancer. Blood libraries mostly used roughly 520 ng genomic DNA, six replicates each. Produced via immunoSEQ multiplex PCR; TCRdb's table is partial and in-frame only. This table has 80,000 to 95,000 clones, under 85% appearing once. Study results and limitations: With three patients per group, TCR findings need larger cohorts.

CDR3 length: 13 amino acids. The junction had 5 bases not matched to a gene; V was cut back by 6 bases and J by 1 base. Germline lookup yields CDR1 SQVTM and CDR2 ANQGSEA. The chain recombines TRBV29-1 with TRBJ1-1, with TRBD1 matching over 7 bases. Sequencing used PBMCs, obtained before nivolumab (anti-PD-1) treatment. This receptor was identified in a person between 40 and 85 years old with oral cavity squamous cell carcinoma. As DNA, the CDR3 is TGCAGCGTGGAGGGACAGACGAACACTGAAGCTTTCTTT. It translates to CSVEGQTNTEAFF. Variable domain in full (rest from reference TRBV29-1 and TRBJ1-1): SAVISQKPSRDICQRGTSLTIQCQVDSQVTMMFWYRQQPGQSLTLIATANQGSEATYESGFVIDKFPISRPNLTFSTLTVSNMSPEDSSIYLCSVEGQTNTEAFFGQGTRLTVV.